This passage covers 31 T cell receptor beta chains from one sample sequenced in a study of blood T cell repertoires in COVID-19. TCRdb keeps only in-frame clones here, not all; method: immunoSEQ multiplex PCR. The table records about 180,000 clones, roughly 83% of them present only once. Material: PBMCs or T cells enriched from blood (not recorded which). These receptors were obtained from a woman aged 30 to 39 who had recovered from COVID-19.

The rearrangement links TRBV29-1 to TRBJ2-3; D is perhaps TRBD1 (6 bases). Deletions cut 6 bases from V and 4 bases from J, with 17 bases between. The CDR3 is 14 residues long. CDR1 is SQVTM and CDR2 is ANQGSEA in the germline V gene. The DNA of the CDR3 is TGCAGCGTACACATAGGGGGAGTGGCAGATACGCAGTATTTT. Translated, it gives CSVHIGGVADTQYF.

This clone showed up just once. This rearrangement joins TRBV5-1 to TRBJ1-1; TRBD1 agrees at 10 bases. The J segment lost 0 bases and the V segment lost 4 bases, leaving 15 bases of the junction unmatched. The CDR3 is made up of 19 amino acids. The V gene's germline CDR1 is SGHRS and CDR2 YFSETQ. CDR3 coding DNA: TGCGCCAGCAGCCACGAACCCCCGGGACAGGGGCTCTTGAACACTGAAGCTTTCTTT. Its protein product is CASSHEPPGQGLLNTEAFF.

The V and J genes are TRBV28 and TRBJ2-7, with 9 bases aligning to TRBD2. Germline V gene data show CDR1 as MDHEN and CDR2 as SYDVKM. Losses at the gene ends were 4 bases for V and 6 bases for J; bases not matched to a gene: 7. The CDR3 is 14 residues long. The CDR3 loop is CASSSASGITEQYF. In DNA, the CDR3 is TGTGCCAGCAGTTCCGCTAGCGGGATCACCGAGCAGTACTTC. Combining the CDR3 with reference TRBV28 and TRBJ2-7 gives the whole variable domain DVKVTQSSRYLVKRTGEKVFLECVQDMDHENMFWYRQDPGLGLRLIYFSYDVKMKEKGDIPEGYSVSREKKERFSLILESASTNQTSMYLCASSSASGITEQYFGPGTRLTVT.

The chain joins TRBV11-3 to TRBJ2-3; D is ambiguous. CDR3 length: 14 amino acids. Looked up from germline, CDR1 is SGHNT and CDR2 is YENEEA. Trimming shortened V by 5 bases and J by 1 base, and 10 bases separated the two germline ends. In DNA, the CDR3 is TGTGCCAGCAGCCCCTACCCGGGCACAGATACGCAGTATTTT. Amino acids: CASSPYPGTDTQYF.

The chain joins TRBV29-1 to TRBJ2-2; TRBD2 aligns across 12 bases. This CDR3 has 18 residues. Trimming cost V 1 base and J 0 bases; bases outside gene matches: 6. Per germline, CDR1 SQVTM and CDR2 ANQGSEA. For the CDR3, the DNA is TGCAGCGTTGAAGGGGCTCTAGCGGGAGGGCCGAACACCGGGGAGCTGTTTTTT. Encoded protein: CSVEGALAGGPNTGELFF.

The genes are TRBV4-1 and TRBJ2-1; no firm D call. This CDR3 spans 15 amino acids. Per the germline V gene, CDR1 is MGHRA and CDR2 is YSYEKL. Trimming removed 7 bases at V and 5 bases at J, with 18 bases between. CDR3 sequence (DNA): TGCGCCAGCAACCTGGGCCCGGCAAGCAACAATGAGCAGTTCTTC. Encoded protein: CASNLGPASNNEQFF.

The chain links TRBV6-2 or TRBV6-3 to TRBJ2-1, with a tentative D call TRBD2 (6 bases). CDR1 and CDR2 from the germline V gene are MNHEY and SVGEGT. This CDR3 has 14 residues. The V and J ends lost 4 bases and 8 bases respectively, with 15 bases between them. The CDR3 reads CASSFRFGGDEQFF. Written as DNA, the CDR3 is TGTGCCAGCAGTTTCCGGTTTGGAGGGGATGAGCAGTTCTTC.

The chain combines TRBV28 with TRBJ2-3; 8 nucleotides match TRBD2. J was trimmed by 2 bases and V by 2 bases; bases with no gene match: 3. Germline-derived CDR1 and CDR2 are MDHEN and SYDVKM. The CDR3 is 15 residues long. The CDR3 region is CASSLIGRATDTQYF. The CDR3 DNA reads as TGTGCCAGCAGTTTAATCGGGAGGGCCACAGATACGCAGTATTTT.

The J gene is TRBJ1-5, the V gene TRBV4-1, with 7 bases matching TRBD1. The trim removed 4 bases at V and 2 bases at J, leaving 5 bases unmatched. Germline-derived CDR1 and CDR2 are MGHRA and YSYEKL. The CDR3 runs to 15 residues. The CDR3 sequence is CASSPGGTGNQPQHF. CDR3 sequence (DNA): TGCGCCAGCAGCCCCGGCGGGACAGGCAATCAGCCCCAGCATTTT.

The chain combines TRBV11-3 with TRBJ2-3; TRBD2 matches at 12 bases. This CDR3 has 16 residues. The ends lost 5 bases at V and 6 bases at J; junction bases unmatched: 9. Germline V gene data show CDR1 as SGHNT and CDR2 as YENEEA. CDR3 nucleotides: TGTGCCAGCAGCCTCCGTGGGCTAGCGGGAGGGGATACGCAGTATTTT. Residues: CASSLRGLAGGDTQYF. Looking up the rest from reference TRBV11-3 and TRBJ2-3 gives the full variable domain: EAGVVQSPRYKIIEKKQPVAFWCNPISGHNTLYWYLQNLGQGPELLIRYENEEAVDDSQLPKDRFSAERLKGVDSTLKIQPAELGDSAVYLCASSLRGLAGGDTQYFGPGTRLTVL.

This clone was seen only once. V gene TRBV2 combines with J gene TRBJ2-1, with 12 bases that match TRBD2. The CDR3 is 16 amino acids. From germline, CDR1 is SNHLY and CDR2 FYNNEI. V dropped 6 bases and J dropped 9; count of bases not matched to a gene: 12. CDR3 sequence reads: CASRATSGGSRGEQFF. CDR3 coding DNA: TGTGCCAGCAGGGCGACTAGCGGGGGAAGCAGGGGTGAGCAGTTCTTC.

This rearrangement joins TRBV7-2 to TRBJ2-7; 7 nucleotides agree with TRBD2. Germline V gene data show CDR1 as SGHTA and CDR2 as FQGNSA. The trim removed 5 bases at V and 2 bases at J, leaving 12 bases unmatched. The CDR3 is made up of 16 amino acids. The chain's CDR3 is CASSEPLAATPYEQYF. Here the CDR3 DNA reads TGTGCCAGCAGCGAACCCCTAGCGGCCACACCCTACGAGCAGTACTTC.

The V call is TRBV5-8, the J call TRBJ1-1, with 8 bases matching TRBD1. The CDR3 has 17 residues. Germline-derived CDR1 and CDR2 are SGHTS and YDEGEE. The J segment lost 1 base and the V segment lost 0 bases, leaving 8 bases of the junction unmatched. CDR3 bases: TGTGCCAGCAGCTTGGACAGGGGGTTAAGGACGAACACTGAAGCTTTCTTT. Its protein product is CASSLDRGLRTNTEAFF.

The chain is built from TRBV19 and TRBJ2-7, with 7 positions matching TRBD2. The V and J ends lost 4 bases and 0 bases, in that order; junction bases with no gene match: 6. CDR3 size: 15 residues. CDR1 and CDR2 (germline): LNHDA, SQIVND (reference sequence). The CDR3 loop is CASSRKAGPSYEQYF. DNA of the CDR3: TGTGCCAGTAGTAGGAAAGCGGGGCCCTCCTACGAGCAGTACTTC.

In this sample, this clone turned up a few times. The chain joins TRBV4-1 to TRBJ2-1; a weak D match, TRBD1 (6 bases). Germline V lookup: CDR1 MGHRA, CDR2 YSYEKL. V lost 2 bases to trimming and J lost 1 base, with 24 bases between them. This CDR3 is built from 20 residues. In DNA form, the CDR3 reads TGCGCCAGCAGCCAAAGATTCGACAGGTCATCCCTGGGATCCTACAATGAGCAGTTCTTC. As protein: CASSQRFDRSSLGSYNEQFF.

This clone was detected only once. V usage is TRBV19 and J usage is TRBJ2-2, with D possibly matching TRBD2 (6 bases). The CDR3 covers 16 residues. Looked up from germline, CDR1 is LNHDA and CDR2 is SQIVND (reference sequence). Trimming took 4 bases from V and 1 from J, leaving 13 bases between them. The CDR3 loop reads CASSTSGLENTGELFF. Written as DNA, the CDR3 is TGTGCCAGTAGTACCTCGGGACTGGAGAACACCGGGGAGCTGTTTTTT.

The rearrangement links TRBV7-9 to TRBJ2-1, with D perhaps TRBD2 (5 bases). Germline CDR1 reads SEHNR; CDR2 reads FQNEAQ (reference sequence). This CDR3 region has 15 residues. V lost 3 bases to trimming and J lost 0 bases, with 9 bases between them. CDR3 sequence (DNA): TGTGCCAGCAGCTTGGATGCGGGCTCCTACAATGAGCAGTTCTTC. Translated: CASSLDAGSYNEQFF.

The chain combines TRBV24-1 with TRBJ2-5; 11 bases match TRBD2. After removal of 0 bases from V and 2 bases from J, the junction contained 10 bases not matched to a gene. Germline CDR1 reads KGHDR; CDR2 reads SFDVKD. The CDR3 extends over 19 amino acids. CDR3 in DNA: TGTGCCACCAGTGATTTGCAGGTACTAGCGGGAGTTCTTCAAGAGACCCAGTACTTC. It translates to CATSDLQVLAGVLQETQYF.

The CDR3 DNA reads as TGTGCCAGCAGCACCAGGACAGGGGTTGGGTCTGAAGCTTTCTTT. Translating gives CASSTRTGVGSEAFF. The chain links TRBV7-2 to TRBJ1-1; TRBD1 matches 9 bases. Germline CDR1 SGHTA, CDR2 FQGNSA. The J segment lost 6 bases and the V segment lost 5 bases, leaving 10 bases of the junction unmatched. The CDR3 extends over 15 amino acids.

V is TRBV6-1 and J is TRBJ2-5; weak D call: TRBD1 (6 bases). This CDR3 has 13 residues. Looked up from germline, CDR1 is MNHNS and CDR2 is SASEGT. V lost 3 bases to trimming and J lost 2 bases, with 7 bases between them. Here the CDR3 reads CASSEDRQETQYF. The CDR3, as DNA: TGTGCCAGCAGTGAGGACAGACAAGAGACCCAGTACTTC.

The chain is built from TRBV5-1 and TRBJ2-7; 9 bases align to TRBD2. V lost 1 base and J lost 3; bases outside the gene matches: 20. The CDR3 covers 20 residues. Germline lookup yields CDR1 SGHRS and CDR2 YFSETQ. The chain's CDR3 is CASSLPGSQSPSSGIYEQYF. CDR3 sequence (DNA): TGCGCCAGCAGCTTGCCCGGCAGCCAGTCTCCGTCTAGCGGGATCTACGAGCAGTACTTC.

The rearrangement links TRBV5-1 to TRBJ2-3, with 7 bases fitting TRBD1. This CDR3 contains 14 residues. Germline-derived CDR1 and CDR2 are SGHRS and YFSETQ. Trimming cost V 4 bases and J 2 bases; bases outside gene matches: 4. DNA of the CDR3: TGCGCCAGCAGCCCCGGGACAGTCACAGATACGCAGTATTTT. Residues: CASSPGTVTDTQYF.

The CDR3: CASSYTGIKDEKLFF. For the CDR3, the DNA is TGTGCCAGCAGTTACACAGGGATTAAGGATGAAAAACTGTTTTTT. The gene calls are TRBV2 and TRBJ1-4; D perhaps matches TRBD1 (6 bases). Germline V lookup: CDR1 SNHLY, CDR2 FYNNEI. The CDR3 has 15 residues. V lost 5 bases, J lost 6 bases, and 16 bases lay in between.

The chain is built from TRBV20-1 and TRBJ1-5, with D possibly matching TRBD1 (6 bases). This CDR3 contains 13 residues. Germline CDR1 DFQATT, CDR2 SNEGSKA (reference sequence). The germline V and J ends were trimmed by 3 bases and 5 bases, with 11 bases remaining between them. The CDR3 region is CSASTGSYQPQHF. The CDR3 DNA follows: TGCAGTGCTAGTACAGGGTCCTATCAGCCCCAGCATTTT.

This sequence joins TRBV12-2 and TRBJ2-7; the table names TRBD1, a call not compared with the DNA. TRBV12-2 is a known pseudogene. The CDR3 consists of 16 residues. Here the CDR3 reads CASRLRQGNDSYEQYF. In DNA form, the CDR3 reads TGTGCAAGTCGCTTACGACAGGGAAATGACTCCTACGAGCAGTACTTC.

This chain connects TRBV2 to TRBJ1-1; 7 nucleotides agree with TRBD1. The junction had 2 bases not matched to a gene; V was cut back by 3 bases and J by 10 bases. Germline values: CDR1 SNHLY, CDR2 FYNNEI. This CDR3 has 11 residues. CDR3 coding DNA: TGTGCCAGCAGTGAGCAGGGGGGAGCTTTCTTT. Amino acid sequence: CASSEQGGAFF.

The chain carries TRBV19 and TRBJ1-5, with 7 nucleotides matching TRBD1. Trimming took 3 bases from V and 0 from J; bases not matched to a gene: 11. Germline V CDR1 and CDR2: LNHDA, SQIVND (reference sequence). This CDR3 is built from 18 residues. The CDR3, as DNA: TGTGCCAGTAGTATCCTGCAGGGGGATTATTATAGCAATCAGCCCCAGCATTTT. It encodes CASSILQGDYYSNQPQHF.

V is TRBV2 and J is TRBJ2-1, with 8 bases identical to TRBD2. Germline CDR1 SNHLY, CDR2 FYNNEI. There are 14 residues in the CDR3. Trimming cost V 8 bases and J 0 bases; bases outside gene matches: 3. CDR3 coding DNA: TGTGCCAGCGGGACTAGAGACTCCTACAATGAGCAGTTCTTC. It codes for CASGTRDSYNEQFF.

In its sample, this clone was seen once. The chain uses TRBV7-8 and TRBJ2-2; 9 positions match TRBD1. The ends lost 6 bases at V and 6 bases at J; junction bases unmatched: 8. Germline assignment: CDR1 SGHVS and CDR2 FQNEAQ. The CDR3 has 15 amino acids. The CDR3 spells CASSFTGGAAGELFF. CDR3 bases: TGTGCCAGCAGTTTCACAGGGGGCGCGGCCGGGGAGCTGTTTTTT.

The chain has TRBV6-5 and TRBJ2-7; maybe TRBD1 (6 bases). Between the trimmed V and J ends, which lost 6 bases and 9 bases, there was a span of 24 bases. The CDR3 length is 15 residues. The germline V gene has CDR1 MNHEY and CDR2 SVGAGI. CDR3 residues: CASSPPYSGAGVQYF. DNA for the CDR3: TGTGCCAGCAGCCCCCCCTACTCAGGGGCGGGTGTGCAGTACTTC.

The chain employs TRBV10-3 and TRBJ1-3, with 7 nucleotides matching TRBD1. The germline CDR1 and CDR2 sequences are ENHRY and SYGVKD. Losses at the gene ends were 6 bases for V and 3 bases for J; bases not matched to a gene: 8. The CDR3 is 15 residues long. The CDR3 spells CAISRQGWSGNTIYF. In nucleotides, the CDR3 is TGTGCCATCAGCCGACAGGGCTGGAGTGGAAACACCATATATTTT.